This T cell receptor (beta chain) comes out of a study of blood T cell repertoires in COVID-19. Study background: Italy, Spain and the United States were the sources of the convalescent and acute COVID-19 samples.

Some clones are missing from TCRdb's copy, which holds only in-frame ones; the method was immunoSEQ multiplex PCR. The repertoire holds about 300,000 clones, with about 90% as singletons. The TCR comes from a man between 18 and 35 years old who had recovered from COVID-19. Material: peripheral blood.

The CDR3: CASRGDFTNSPLHF. CDR3 DNA sequence: TGCGCCAGCAGAGGGGATTTCACTAATTCACCCCTCCACTTT. V and J are TRBV5-1 and TRBJ1-6; a weak D match, TRBD1 (5 bases). With 5 bases removed from V and 6 bases from J, the gap between germline ends came to 12 bases. Germline CDR1 and CDR2: SGHRS and YFSETQ. This CDR3 region has 14 residues. The full variable domain, completed using reference TRBV5-1 and TRBJ1-6, is KAGVTQTPRYLIKTRGQQVTLSCSPISGHRSVSWYQQTPGQGLQFLFEYFSETQRNKGNFPGRFSGRQFSNSRSEMNVSTLELGDSALYLCASRGDFTNSPLHFGNGTRLTVT.